The text below deals with one T cell receptor beta chain. Trimming left V 1 base short and J 3 bases short, with 19 bases between. This CDR3 spans 17 amino acids. The germline V gene encodes CDR1 SGHTA and CDR2 FQGNSA. Produced via immunoSEQ multiplex PCR; TCRdb's table is partial and in-frame only. The sample's table shows about 200,000 clones. The data originate from a study of control samples from healthy donors and cancer patients. This clonotype was sampled from a woman in her twenties or thirties in good health. The sample was blood. The genes are TRBV7-2 and TRBJ2-7, with a possible D match to TRBD2 (5 bases). The CDR3 here is CASSLESMRASVYEQYF. CDR3 sequence (DNA): TGTGCCAGCAGCTTAGAAAGTATGAGGGCCTCGGTCTACGAGCAGTACTTC.